This T cell receptor (beta chain) was identified during a study of blood T cell repertoires in COVID-19. Original data processing: Reference gene primer amplification gave nucleated cell count estimates. Libraries were prepared by immunoSEQ multiplex PCR; TCRdb keeps only in-frame clonotypes and omits some of them. V and J calls and clone size are given by that table; D and trimming were obtained from the DNA. This repertoire shows about 120,000 clones, roughly 79% found once; its top ten account for roughly 25%. This clone was counted a few times. The CDR3 is 14 amino acids. Trimming took 2 bases from V and 3 from J, leaving 7 bases between them. The V gene's germline CDR1 is SGHTA and CDR2 FQGTGA.

The sequence was obtained from a human donor in a cohort sampled during active COVID-19. This chain connects TRBV7-3 to TRBJ2-2; D not certain. The sample taken for sequencing was peripheral blood. The CDR3 here is CASSLHSDTGELFF. In DNA form, the CDR3 reads TGTGCCAGCAGCTTACATTCAGACACCGGGGAGCTGTTTTTT.